The 27 T cell receptor beta chains in this list originate from one sample, sequenced in a study of CDR3 diversity in severe acne. MiXCR, run by TCRdb on the PCR reads, gives a single entry per CDR3 protein. The repertoire includes roughly 100,000 distinct CDR3 sequences, around 53% of them detected once, and 9.5% to 15% sits in the top ten. The sequenced sample consisted of blood. The receptors were gathered from a male donor with acne.

The chain joins TRBV5-4 to TRBJ1-2, with D uncertain. Germline V gene data show CDR1 as SGHNT and CDR2 as YYREEE (reference sequence). V was pared by 4 bases and J by 6 bases, with 19 bases between. The CDR3 is made up of 15 amino acids. The CDR3 DNA follows: TGTGCCAGCAGCCCGAACTCCGGGATCGACCATGGCTACACCTTC. Protein product: CASSPNSGIDHGYTF.

The V call is TRBV11-2, the J call TRBJ2-2; perhaps D is TRBD1 or TRBD2 (5 bases each). Looked up from germline, CDR1 is SGHAT and CDR2 is FQNNGV. The CDR3 sequence is 19 residues long. V was trimmed by 8 bases and J by 2 bases, leaving 27 bases between them. The CDR3 is CASGSPGRIYSGNTGELFF. In DNA form, the CDR3 reads TGTGCCAGCGGATCCCCGGGACGGATATACTCTGGAAACACCGGGGAGCTGTTTTTT.

Note on this clonotype: Being one base from a much bigger clone, this may be a read error. The chain uses TRBV5-1 and TRBJ2-2; tentatively, D is TRBD2 (7 bases). Germline lookup yields CDR1 SGHRS and CDR2 YFSETQ. The CDR3 is 18 residues long. Trimming stripped 6 bases from V and 9 bases from J, with 30 bases between. The CDR3 spells CASTSGAEQRGRLRELFF. CDR3 in DNA: TGCGCCAGCACCTCAGGGGCGGAACAGCGGGGTCGACTCAGGGAGCTGTTTTTT.

Many counts were recorded for this clonotype. The CDR3 DNA is TGTGCCAGCTCCGGGACGAACTCCTACGAGCAGTACTTC. Translating it yields CASSGTNSYEQYF. The V and J genes are TRBV2 and TRBJ2-7; D may match TRBD1 or TRBD2 (5 bases each). The germline CDR1 and CDR2 sequences are SNHLY and FYNNEI. The length of the CDR3 is 13 residues. V was trimmed by 8 bases and J by 0 bases, leaving 11 bases between them.

This clonotype was observed at least ten times. The chain combines TRBV10-1 with TRBJ2-2; perhaps TRBD2 as D (5 bases). The CDR3 is made up of 14 amino acids. The V end was cut by 0 bases, the J end by 7 bases, with 9 bases between. Germline CDR1 reads WNHNN; CDR2 reads SYGVQD (reference sequence). CDR3 region: CASSESGGGGELFF. The CDR3 coding sequence is TGCGCCAGCAGTGAGTCTGGAGGAGGCGGGGAGCTGTTTTTT.

The genes are TRBV7-9 and TRBJ2-1, with TRBD2 matching over 11 bases. The V gene's germline CDR1 is SEHNR and CDR2 FQNEAQ (reference sequence). The ends lost 5 bases at V and 9 bases at J; junction bases unmatched: 6. The CDR3 is 14 amino acids. The CDR3 nucleotides read TGTGCCAGCAGCCGAACTAGCGGGAGTGGTGAGCAGTTCTTC. Its translation is CASSRTSGSGEQFF.

This chain joins TRBV9 and TRBJ1-1; 9 bases match TRBD1. The CDR3 covers 13 residues. V shed 5 bases and J 6 bases; nucleotides not matched to a gene: 5. From germline, CDR1 is SGDLS and CDR2 YYNGEE. CDR3 region: CASRYGTGPEAFF. The CDR3, as DNA: TGTGCCAGCAGGTACGGGACAGGGCCTGAAGCTTTCTTT. Supplemented by reference TRBV9 and TRBJ1-1, the full variable domain reads DSGVTQTPKHLITATGQRVTLRCSPRSGDLSVYWYQQSLDQGLQFLIQYYNGEERAKGNILERFSAQQFPDLHSELNLSSLELGDSALYFCASRYGTGPEAFFGQGTRLTVV.

V is TRBV7-9 and J is TRBJ2-2; D gene unclear. Looked up from germline, CDR1 is SEHNR and CDR2 is FQNEAQ (reference sequence). The CDR3 runs to 12 residues. V dropped 6 bases and J dropped 7 bases, with 9 bases sitting between them. This chain's CDR3 is CASRVADGELFF. The DNA of the CDR3 is TGTGCCAGCAGAGTAGCAGACGGGGAGCTGTTTTTT.

The chain has TRBV6-2 or TRBV6-3 and TRBJ2-7, with D tentatively TRBD2 (5 bases). The germline CDR1 and CDR2 sequences are MNHEY and SVGEGT. CDR3 length equals 14 residues. Trimming removed 5 bases from V and 3 bases from J, with 14 bases in between. CDR3 sequence (DNA): TGTGCCAGCAGTCCGGGTGGGGAGTGCTACGAGCAGTACTTC. Amino acids: CASSPGGECYEQYF.

The rearrangement joins TRBV24-1 to TRBJ2-5; a possible D gene is TRBD1 (7 bases). V gave up 6 bases and J gave up 3 bases, with 10 bases separating them. The CDR3 extends over 13 amino acids. In germline, CDR1 is KGHDR, CDR2 SFDVKD. This CDR3 reads CATSQGEEETQYF. The CDR3 DNA is TGTGCCACCAGTCAGGGGGAGGAAGAGACCCAGTACTTC.

The chain has TRBV6-4 and TRBJ1-5; D remains ambiguous. This CDR3 spans 15 amino acids. V was shortened by 6 bases and J by 2 bases, with 14 bases between the two germline ends. CDR1 is MRHNA and CDR2 is SNTAGT in the germline V gene. The CDR3 sequence: CASSPGGSGNQPQHF. In nucleotides, the CDR3 is TGTGCCAGCAGCCCCGGCGGGTCGGGCAATCAGCCCCAGCATTTT.

J is TRBJ2-5 and V is TRBV28; D is undetermined. V was clipped by 5 bases and J by 5 bases, with 9 bases between them. This CDR3 spans 12 amino acids. From germline, CDR1 is MDHEN and CDR2 SYDVKM. CDR3 amino acids: CASSQVVETQYF. The CDR3 bases are TGTGCCAGCAGTCAAGTGGTCGAGACCCAGTACTTC.

Within the sample, this clonotype is medium-sized. The CDR3: CASIRQKETQYF. The CDR3 coding sequence is TGTGCCAGCATACGCCAGAAAGAGACCCAGTACTTC. The chain employs TRBV2 and TRBJ2-5; D not resolved. The CDR3 has 12 amino acids. V lost 7 bases and J 3 bases, leaving 9 bases between the germline ends. Germline V gene data show CDR1 as SNHLY and CDR2 as FYNNEI.

The chain links TRBV24-1 to TRBJ2-2; the D gene is possibly TRBD2 (5 bases). V lost 5 bases and J 7 bases, leaving 10 bases between the germline ends. CDR3 length equals 13 residues. Germline values: CDR1 KGHDR, CDR2 SFDVKD. The CDR3 is CATSVRVYGELFF. The CDR3 DNA follows: TGTGCCACCAGTGTGAGGGTATACGGGGAGCTGTTTTTT.

The sample holds many counts of this clonotype. The rearrangement uses TRBV7-3 and TRBJ2-1; D is possibly TRBD2 (5 bases). Germline V gene sequence: CDR1 SGHTA, CDR2 FQGTGA. V was cut by 5 bases and J by 1 base, with 9 bases left in between. The CDR3 extends over 14 amino acids. As DNA, the CDR3 is TGTGCCAGCAGCCATACGGGGTCCTACAATGAGCAGTTCTTC. Protein product: CASSHTGSYNEQFF.

This clonotype came up many times. This sequence joins TRBV4-2 and TRBJ2-7; 8 nucleotides align to TRBD2. V lost 3 bases to trimming and J lost 3 bases; unmatched junction nucleotides: 7. CDR1 is LGHNA and CDR2 is YNFKEQ in the germline V gene. This CDR3 is 15 amino acids long. The CDR3 here is CASSQLAGENYEQYF. The CDR3 nucleotides read TGTGCCAGCAGCCAGCTAGCGGGCGAGAACTACGAGCAGTACTTC.

This sequence joins TRBV25-1 and TRBJ1-5, with a possible D match to TRBD1 (5 bases). Germline CDR1 reads MGHDK; CDR2 reads SYGVNS. The ends were cut back, 3 bases at V and 6 bases at J, with 12 bases in the middle. CDR3 length equals 14 residues. In DNA form, the CDR3 reads TGTGCCAGCAGTGACGGGGGTTACAGTCAGCCCCAGCATTTT. Protein: CASSDGGYSQPQHF.

This clonotype was detected only a few times. The chain has TRBV27 and TRBJ2-7; no definite D call. Per germline, CDR1 MNHEY and CDR2 SMNVEV (reference sequence). Trimming took 4 bases from V and 2 from J, leaving 9 bases between them. CDR3 size: 13 residues. CDR3 coding DNA: TGTGCCAGCAGTTATTCCGAGGCCTACGAGCAGTACTTC. Translating gives CASSYSEAYEQYF.

This clonotype was detected only a few times. The chain couples TRBV2 to TRBJ1-6; 7 bases fit TRBD1. CDR1 is SNHLY and CDR2 is FYNNEI in the germline V gene. V was clipped by 5 bases and J by 10 bases; unmatched bases: 17. The CDR3 consists of 17 residues. The CDR3 DNA is TGTGCCAGCAGTTTTGAGGGGGCCAAGGGACTTAGGTCACCCCTCCACTTT. Translated, it gives CASSFEGAKGLRSPLHF.

By frequency in the sample, this clonotype is medium-sized. The chain carries TRBV7-2 and TRBJ1-6; 10 positions match TRBD1. The CDR3 runs to 15 residues. Germline lookup yields CDR1 SGHTA and CDR2 FQGNSA. With 9 bases clipped from V and 9 bases from J, the junction kept 11 bases outside the gene matches. This CDR3 reads CASTRGQGNGSPLHF. DNA of the CDR3: TGTGCCAGTACGAGGGGACAGGGGAATGGTTCACCCCTCCACTTT.

This sequence joins TRBV4-1 and TRBJ2-3, with 7 positions matching TRBD2. This CDR3 has 18 residues. Germline V CDR1 and CDR2: MGHRA, YSYEKL. V shed 1 base and J 7 bases; nucleotides not matched to a gene: 17. The CDR3 region has the DNA TGCGCCAGCAGCCAAGGGGGGGGTCTGGCGGGGTTACTTTATACGCAGTATTTT. Translation: CASSQGGGLAGLLYTQYF.

Remarks on this clonotype: The junction shows a germline mismatch at one end, possibly a read error. The J gene is TRBJ2-7, the V gene TRBV11-2; TRBD2 aligns across 10 bases. The CDR3 runs to 21 residues. The germline CDR1 and CDR2 sequences are SGHAT and FQNNGV. The CDR3 DNA sequence: TGTGCCAGCAGCTTAGCCCCACCGTGGTCGCCTAGCGGGAGTGACTCCTATGAGCAGTACTTC. Encoded protein: CASSLAPPWSPSGSDSYEQYF.

Regarding this clonotype: Because the CDR3's place on the DNA is in doubt, the DNA is left out and the CDR3 is given as listed by TCRdb. This chain links TRBV15 with TRBJ2-2; the table's D gene call, TRBD1, was not cross checked with the DNA. The CDR3 is 23 residues long, ends included. CDR1 is LNHNV and CDR2 is YYDKDF in the germline V gene (reference sequence). The CDR3 loop reads CATESGGASYEQYFGPGTGELFF.

The sample holds many counts of this clonotype. The rearrangement links TRBV20-1 to TRBJ2-7, with TRBD2 matching 11 bases. This CDR3 is built from 14 residues. Trimming removed 0 bases from V and 3 bases from J; junction bases left unmatched: 1. Germline V gene sequence: CDR1 DFQATT, CDR2 SNEGSKA (reference sequence). CDR3 amino acids: CSARDGTSGYEQYF. The CDR3 nucleotides read TGCAGTGCTAGAGACGGGACTAGCGGCTACGAGCAGTACTTC.

This clonotype is medium-sized within its sample. The chain carries TRBV11-2 and TRBJ2-7; D unresolved. Germline V CDR1 and CDR2: SGHAT, FQNNGV. The CDR3 contains 14 residues. Trimming removed 5 bases at V and 7 bases at J, with 18 bases between. The CDR3 DNA follows: TGTGCCAGCAGCGGAACCTGGGTTGTAGGGGAGCAGTACTTC. Amino acids: CASSGTWVVGEQYF.

About this clonotype itself: At one end, the junction sequence differs from germline, possibly due to a read error. The rearrangement joins TRBV10-1 to TRBJ2-3; the D gene could be TRBD1 or TRBD2 (6 bases each). Germline CDR1 is WNHNN and CDR2 is SYGVQD (reference sequence). This CDR3 is built from 13 residues. DNA for the CDR3: TGTGCCAGCAGTGAGGGGGGTCCAGATACGCAGTATTTT. Its protein product is CASSEGGPDTQYF.

This clonotype came up many times. One junction end disagrees with the germline gene, perhaps due to a read error. V and J are TRBV19 and TRBJ2-7; D possibly corresponds to TRBD1 (6 bases). The CDR3 runs 10 residues. Germline V gene data show CDR1 as LNHDA and CDR2 as SQIVND (reference sequence). CDR3 nucleotides: TGTGCCAGGAAGCGGTACAGGGAATCCTTC. As protein: CARKRYRESF.